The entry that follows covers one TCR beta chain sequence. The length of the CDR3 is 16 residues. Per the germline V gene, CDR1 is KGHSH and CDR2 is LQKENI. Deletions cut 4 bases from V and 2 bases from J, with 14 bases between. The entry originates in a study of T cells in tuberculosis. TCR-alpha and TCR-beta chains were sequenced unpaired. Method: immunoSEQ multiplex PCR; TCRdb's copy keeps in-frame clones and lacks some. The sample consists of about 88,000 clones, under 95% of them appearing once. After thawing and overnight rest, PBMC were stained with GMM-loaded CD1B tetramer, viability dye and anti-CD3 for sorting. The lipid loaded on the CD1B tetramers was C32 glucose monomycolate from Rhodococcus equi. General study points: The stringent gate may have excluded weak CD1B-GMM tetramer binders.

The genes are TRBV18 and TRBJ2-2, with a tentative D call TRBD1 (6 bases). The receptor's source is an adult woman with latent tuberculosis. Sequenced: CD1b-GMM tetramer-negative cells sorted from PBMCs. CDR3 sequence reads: CASSQAQGPNTGELFF. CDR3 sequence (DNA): TGTGCCAGCTCACAAGCACAGGGCCCTAACACCGGGGAGCTGTTTTTT.